The entry below describes one T cell receptor (beta chain). CDR1 and CDR2 from the germline V gene are SNHLY and FYNNEI. The V gene lost 1 base and the J gene lost 1 base, with 11 bases spanning the gap. The CDR3 spans 16 residues. These data come from a study of CD8+CD57+ T cells in acquired aplastic anemia. Study details: Sorting CD4+ and CD8+ cells gave DNA averaging about 3.2 ug.

Researchers used genomic DNA as the template to profile TCR beta VDJ and CDR3. A single record per CDR3 protein comes from TCRdb applying MiXCR to the reads. The sample records approximately 200,000 distinct CDR3 sequences, around 66% being singletons. This receptor was obtained from a human donor with severe aplastic anemia or a healthy control (not recorded which). Sequencing was done on a sample of sorted CD4+, CD8+, or CD8+CD57+ T cells (not recorded which) from PBMCs. The chain combines TRBV2 with TRBJ2-1; the D gene is possibly TRBD1 (5 bases). The CDR3 coding sequence is TGTGCCAGCAGTGAAGGCAGGGATATATCCTACAATGAGCAGTTCTTC. This translates into CASSEGRDISYNEQFF.